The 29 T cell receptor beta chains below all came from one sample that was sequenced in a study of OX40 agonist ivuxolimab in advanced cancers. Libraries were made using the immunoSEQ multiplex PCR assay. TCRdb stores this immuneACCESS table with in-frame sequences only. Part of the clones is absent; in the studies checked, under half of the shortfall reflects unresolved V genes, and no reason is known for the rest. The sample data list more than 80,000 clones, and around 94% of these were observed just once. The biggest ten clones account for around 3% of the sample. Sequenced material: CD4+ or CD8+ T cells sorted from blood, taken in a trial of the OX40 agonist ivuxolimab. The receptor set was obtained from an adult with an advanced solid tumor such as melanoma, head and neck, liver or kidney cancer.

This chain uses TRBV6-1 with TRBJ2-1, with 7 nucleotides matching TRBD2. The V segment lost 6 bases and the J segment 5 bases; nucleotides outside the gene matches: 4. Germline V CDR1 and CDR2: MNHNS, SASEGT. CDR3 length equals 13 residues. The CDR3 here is CASRGGLHNEQFF. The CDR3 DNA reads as TGTGCCAGCAGGGGGGGACTACACAATGAGCAGTTCTTC.

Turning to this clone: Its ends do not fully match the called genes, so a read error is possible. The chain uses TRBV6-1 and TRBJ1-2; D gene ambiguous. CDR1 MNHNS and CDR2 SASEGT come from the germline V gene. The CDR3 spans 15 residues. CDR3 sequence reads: CASREGMAALYGYTF. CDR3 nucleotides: TGTGCCAGCAGGGAAGGGATGGCCGCCCTCTATGGCTACACCTTC.

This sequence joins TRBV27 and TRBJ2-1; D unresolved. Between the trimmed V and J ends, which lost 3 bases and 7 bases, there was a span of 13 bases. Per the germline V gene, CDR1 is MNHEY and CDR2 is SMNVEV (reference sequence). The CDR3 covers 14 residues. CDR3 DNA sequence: TGTGCCAGCAGTTTTTTGCGGTGGGATAATGAGCAGTTCTTC. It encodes CASSFLRWDNEQFF.

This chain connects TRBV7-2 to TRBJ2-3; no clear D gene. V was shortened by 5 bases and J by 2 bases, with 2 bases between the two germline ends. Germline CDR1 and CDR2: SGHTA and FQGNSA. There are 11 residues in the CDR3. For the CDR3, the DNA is TGTGCCAGCAGCCCCACAGATACGCAGTATTTT. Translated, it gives CASSPTDTQYF.

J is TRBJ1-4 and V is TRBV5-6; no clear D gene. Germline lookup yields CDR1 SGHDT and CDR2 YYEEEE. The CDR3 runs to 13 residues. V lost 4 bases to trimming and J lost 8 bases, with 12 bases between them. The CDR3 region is CASSDNNEEKLFF. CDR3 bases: TGTGCCAGCAGCGATAATAATGAGGAAAAACTGTTTTTT.

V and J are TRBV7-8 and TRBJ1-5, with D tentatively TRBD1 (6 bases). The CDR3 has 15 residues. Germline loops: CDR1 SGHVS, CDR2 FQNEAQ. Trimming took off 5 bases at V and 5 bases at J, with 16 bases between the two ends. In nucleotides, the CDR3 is TGTGCCAGCAGCATAAAGGCGGGGGGCGATCAGCCCCAGCATTTT. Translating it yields CASSIKAGGDQPQHF.

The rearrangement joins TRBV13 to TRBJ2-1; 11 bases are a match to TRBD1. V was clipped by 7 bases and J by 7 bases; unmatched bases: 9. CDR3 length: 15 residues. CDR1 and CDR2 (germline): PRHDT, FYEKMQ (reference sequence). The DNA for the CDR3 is TGTGCCAGCATACCCCCCGGGACAGGGGGTAATGAGCAGTTCTTC. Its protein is CASIPPGTGGNEQFF.

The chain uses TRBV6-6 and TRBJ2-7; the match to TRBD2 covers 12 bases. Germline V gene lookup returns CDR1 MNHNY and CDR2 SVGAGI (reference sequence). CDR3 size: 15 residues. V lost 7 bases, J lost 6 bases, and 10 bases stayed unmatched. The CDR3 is CASTRLAGAFGEQYF. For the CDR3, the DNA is TGTGCCAGCACCCGACTAGCGGGAGCGTTTGGCGAGCAGTACTTC.

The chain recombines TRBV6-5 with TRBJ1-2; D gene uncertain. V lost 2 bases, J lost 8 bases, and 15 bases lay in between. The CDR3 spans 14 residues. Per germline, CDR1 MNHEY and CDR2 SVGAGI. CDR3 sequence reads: CASSYNPGGVGYTF. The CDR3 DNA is TGTGCCAGCAGTTACAATCCGGGAGGAGTCGGCTACACCTTC.

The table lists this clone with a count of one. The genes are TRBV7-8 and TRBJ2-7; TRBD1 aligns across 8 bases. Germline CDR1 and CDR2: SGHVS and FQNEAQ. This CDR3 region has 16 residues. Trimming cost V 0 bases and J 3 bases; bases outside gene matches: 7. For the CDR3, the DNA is TGTGCCAGCAGCTTAGCCCCTTACAGGGGGAGCTACGAGCAGTACTTC. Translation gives CASSLAPYRGSYEQYF.

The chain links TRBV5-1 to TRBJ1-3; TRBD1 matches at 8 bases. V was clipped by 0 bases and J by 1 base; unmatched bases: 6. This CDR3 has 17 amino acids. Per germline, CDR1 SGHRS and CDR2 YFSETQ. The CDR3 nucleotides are TGCGCCAGCAGCTTGGGATCAGGGGGCTATTCTGGAAACACCATATATTTT. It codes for CASSLGSGGYSGNTIYF.

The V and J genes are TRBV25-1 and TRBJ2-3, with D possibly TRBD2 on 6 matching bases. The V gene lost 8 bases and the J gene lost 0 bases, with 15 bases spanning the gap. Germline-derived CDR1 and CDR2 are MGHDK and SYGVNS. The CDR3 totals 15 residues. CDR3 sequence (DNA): TGTGCCAGCGGACCGGGACTTCCTAGCACAGATACGCAGTATTTT. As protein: CASGPGLPSTDTQYF. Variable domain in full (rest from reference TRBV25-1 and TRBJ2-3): EADIYQTPRYLVIGTGKKITLECSQTMGHDKMYWYQQDPGMELHLIHYSYGVNSTEKGDLSSESTVSRIRTEHFPLTLESARPSHTSQYLCASGPGLPSTDTQYFGPGTRLTVL.

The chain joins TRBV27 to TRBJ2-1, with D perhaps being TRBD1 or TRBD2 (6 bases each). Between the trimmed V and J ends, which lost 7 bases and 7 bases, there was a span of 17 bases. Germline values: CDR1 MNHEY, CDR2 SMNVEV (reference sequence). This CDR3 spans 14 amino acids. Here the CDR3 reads CASTRGWGANEQFF. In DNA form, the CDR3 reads TGTGCCAGCACCCGAGGATGGGGGGCAAATGAGCAGTTCTTC.

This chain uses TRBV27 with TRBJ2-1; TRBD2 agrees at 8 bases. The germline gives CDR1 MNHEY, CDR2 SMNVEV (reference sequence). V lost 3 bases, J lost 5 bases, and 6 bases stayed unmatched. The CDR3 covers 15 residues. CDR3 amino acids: CASSFSVAGNNEQFF. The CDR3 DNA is TGTGCCAGCAGTTTCTCGGTAGCGGGGAACAATGAGCAGTTCTTC.

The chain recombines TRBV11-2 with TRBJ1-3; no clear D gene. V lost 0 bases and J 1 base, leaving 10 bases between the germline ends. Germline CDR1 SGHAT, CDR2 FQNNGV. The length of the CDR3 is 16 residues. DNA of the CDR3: TGTGCCAGCAGCTTAGATTCATTTGTATCTGGAAACACCATATATTTT. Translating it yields CASSLDSFVSGNTIYF.

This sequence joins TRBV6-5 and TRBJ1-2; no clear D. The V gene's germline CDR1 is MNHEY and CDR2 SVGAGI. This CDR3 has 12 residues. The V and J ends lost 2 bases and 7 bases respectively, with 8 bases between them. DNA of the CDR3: TGTGCCAGCAGTTACGGGAGTAGTGGCTACACCTTC. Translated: CASSYGSSGYTF.

The CDR3 spells CASSISPAGGVGELFF. CDR3 coding DNA: TGTGCCAGTAGTATCTCTCCAGCGGGAGGGGTCGGGGAGCTGTTTTTT. V gene TRBV19 combines with J gene TRBJ2-2, with 10 bases that match TRBD2. CDR1 and CDR2 from the germline V gene are LNHDA and SQIVND (reference sequence). This CDR3 comprises 16 residues. With 3 bases clipped from V and 7 bases from J, the junction kept 8 bases outside the gene matches.

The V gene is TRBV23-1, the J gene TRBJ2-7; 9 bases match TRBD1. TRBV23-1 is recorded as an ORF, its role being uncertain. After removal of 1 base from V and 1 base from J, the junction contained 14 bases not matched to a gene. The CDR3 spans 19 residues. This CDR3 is CASSQWRDRGTATSYEQYF. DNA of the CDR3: TGCGCCAGCAGTCAATGGCGAGACAGGGGGACCGCCACGTCCTACGAGCAGTACTTC.

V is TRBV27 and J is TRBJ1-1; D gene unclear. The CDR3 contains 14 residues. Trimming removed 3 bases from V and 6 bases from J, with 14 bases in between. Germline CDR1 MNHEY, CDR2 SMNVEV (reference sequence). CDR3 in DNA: TGTGCCAGCAGTTTCGGAACGGGAAGCTCTGAAGCTTTCTTT. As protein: CASSFGTGSSEAFF.

Here the CDR3 reads CASSRDRGEGQPQHF. The CDR3 DNA reads as TGTGCCAGCAGTCGGGACAGGGGTGAAGGGCAGCCCCAGCATTTT. V usage is TRBV2 and J usage is TRBJ1-5, with TRBD1 identical over 10 bases. J lost 7 bases, V lost 5 bases, and 8 bases had no gene match. Germline V gene lookup returns CDR1 SNHLY and CDR2 FYNNEI. The CDR3 has 15 amino acids.

CDR3 sequence: CASSQDQWGVQETQYF. The DNA for the CDR3 is TGCGCCAGCAGCCAAGATCAGTGGGGGGTCCAAGAGACCCAGTACTTC. The chain is built from TRBV4-1 and TRBJ2-5; a weak D match, TRBD2 (6 bases). Germline loops: CDR1 MGHRA, CDR2 YSYEKL. The CDR3 covers 16 residues. The V gene lost 0 bases and the J gene lost 1 base, with 12 bases spanning the gap.

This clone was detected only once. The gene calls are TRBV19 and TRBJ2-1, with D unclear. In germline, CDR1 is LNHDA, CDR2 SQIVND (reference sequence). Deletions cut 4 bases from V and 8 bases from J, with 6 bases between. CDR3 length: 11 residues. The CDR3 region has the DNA TGTGCCAGTAGTACCGGGTATGAGCAGTTCTTC. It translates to CASSTGYEQFF.

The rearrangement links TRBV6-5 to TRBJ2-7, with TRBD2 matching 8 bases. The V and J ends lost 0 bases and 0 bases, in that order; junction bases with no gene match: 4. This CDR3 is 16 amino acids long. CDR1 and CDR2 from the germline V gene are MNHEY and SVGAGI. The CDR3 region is CASSYSSGVSSYEQYF. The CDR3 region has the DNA TGTGCCAGCAGTTACTCTAGCGGGGTGAGCTCCTACGAGCAGTACTTC.

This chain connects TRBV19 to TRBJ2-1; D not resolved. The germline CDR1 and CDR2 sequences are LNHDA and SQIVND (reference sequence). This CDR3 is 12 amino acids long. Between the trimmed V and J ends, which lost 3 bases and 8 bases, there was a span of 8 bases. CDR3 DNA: TGTGCCAGTAGTATTTCCCGAGATGAGCAGTTCTTC. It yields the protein CASSISRDEQFF.

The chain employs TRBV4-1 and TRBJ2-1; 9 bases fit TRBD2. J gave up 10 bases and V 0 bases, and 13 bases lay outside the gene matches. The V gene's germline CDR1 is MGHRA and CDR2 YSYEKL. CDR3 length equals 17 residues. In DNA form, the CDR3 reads TGCGCCAGCAGCCAAGAGATTGGGCGGGGGGGCCAAGGAGAGCAGTTCTTC. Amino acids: CASSQEIGRGGQGEQFF.

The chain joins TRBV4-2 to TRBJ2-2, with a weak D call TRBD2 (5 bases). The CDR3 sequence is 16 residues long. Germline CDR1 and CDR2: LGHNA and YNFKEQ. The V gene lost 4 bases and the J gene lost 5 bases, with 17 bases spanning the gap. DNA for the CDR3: TGTGCCAGCAGCCTGTCCGTTGGAGGCGGGACCGGGGAGCTGTTTTTT. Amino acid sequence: CASSLSVGGGTGELFF.

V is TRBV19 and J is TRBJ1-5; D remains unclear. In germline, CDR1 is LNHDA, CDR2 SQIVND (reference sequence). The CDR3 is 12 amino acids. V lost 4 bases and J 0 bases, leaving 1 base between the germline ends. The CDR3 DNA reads TGTGCCAGTAGTAATAGCAATCAGCCCCAGCATTTT. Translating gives CASSNSNQPQHF. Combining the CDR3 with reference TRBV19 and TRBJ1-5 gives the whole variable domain DGGITQSPKYLFRKEGQNVTLSCEQNLNHDAMYWYRQDPGQGLRLIYYSQIVNDFQKGDIAEGYSVSREKKESFPLTVTSAQKNPTAFYLCASSNSNQPQHFGDGTRLSIL.

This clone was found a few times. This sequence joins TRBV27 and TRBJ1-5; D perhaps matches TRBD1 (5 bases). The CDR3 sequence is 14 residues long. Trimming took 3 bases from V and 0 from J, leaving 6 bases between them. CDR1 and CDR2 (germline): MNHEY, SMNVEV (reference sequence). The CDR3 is CASSLTVSNQPQHF. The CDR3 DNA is TGTGCCAGCAGTTTGACAGTTAGCAATCAGCCCCAGCATTTT.

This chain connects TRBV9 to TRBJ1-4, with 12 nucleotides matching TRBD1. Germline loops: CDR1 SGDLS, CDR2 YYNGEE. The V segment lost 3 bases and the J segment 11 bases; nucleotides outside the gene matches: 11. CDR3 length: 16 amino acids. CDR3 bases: TGTGCCAGCAGCGCCTCGACCGGGACAGGGGGCGTGAAACTGTTTTTT. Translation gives CASSASTGTGGVKLFF. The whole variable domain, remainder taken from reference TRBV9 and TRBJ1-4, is DSGVTQTPKHLITATGQRVTLRCSPRSGDLSVYWYQQSLDQGLQFLIQYYNGEERAKGNILERFSAQQFPDLHSELNLSSLELGDSALYFCASSASTGTGGVKLFFGSGTQLSVL.